The 30 T cell receptor beta chains in this list originate from one sample, sequenced in a study of a mutant IDH1 vaccine in newly diagnosed glioma. Time point here: baseline, week 1 (first vaccination visit). This sample's treatment: pre-vaccination baseline after standard-of-care therapy. Sequencing used immunoSEQ multiplex PCR; TCRdb keeps in-frame clones, though not all of them. This table holds about 69,000 clones, about 86% found once. Here the sequenced sample was PBMCs, taken from a glioma patient treated with radiotherapy, temozolomide or both. These receptors were obtained from a man aged 25-45 years with glioma.

The rearrangement joins TRBV6-1 to TRBJ2-5, with D perhaps given as TRBD1 or TRBD2 (6 bases each). Between the trimmed V and J ends, which lost 4 bases and 2 bases, there was a span of 11 bases. The V gene's germline CDR1 is MNHNS and CDR2 SASEGT. The CDR3 is 14 amino acids. The CDR3 loop is CASSGQGRQETQYF. The CDR3 DNA follows: TGTGCCAGCAGTGGGCAGGGGAGGCAAGAGACCCAGTACTTC.

This clone was counted a single time. The gene calls are TRBV5-5 and TRBJ1-5, with 10 bases that match TRBD1. Germline CDR1 SGHKS, CDR2 YYEKEE (reference sequence). This CDR3 has 15 amino acids. V gave up 3 bases and J gave up 4 bases; unmatched junction bases: 4. The CDR3 loop is CASSSTDRGNQPQHF. In DNA, the CDR3 is TGTGCCAGCAGCTCCACGGACAGGGGGAATCAGCCCCAGCATTTT.

The chain is built from TRBV5-1 and TRBJ1-1; 7 bases map to TRBD1. The germline V gene encodes CDR1 SGHRS and CDR2 YFSETQ. Losses at the gene ends were 5 bases for V and 4 bases for J; bases not matched to a gene: 5. This CDR3 comprises 13 residues. CDR3 DNA: TGCGCCAGCAGTCGACAGGGTGGCACTGAAGCTTTCTTT. Translated: CASSRQGGTEAFF.

This chain uses TRBV18 with TRBJ2-1, with D perhaps matching TRBD1 or TRBD2 (5 bases each). The V end was cut by 2 bases, the J end by 8 bases, with 16 bases between. The CDR3 covers 15 residues. The germline CDR1 and CDR2 sequences are KGHSH and LQKENI. CDR3 sequence: CASSPAGSRGHEQFF. In nucleotides, the CDR3 is TGTGCCAGCTCACCAGCCGGGTCTAGGGGACATGAGCAGTTCTTC.

This chain joins TRBV30 and TRBJ2-5; D perhaps matches TRBD1 (6 bases). The CDR3 loop spans 15 amino acids. Deletions cut 8 bases from V and 1 base from J, with 20 bases between. The germline V gene encodes CDR1 GTSNPN and CDR2 SVGIG (reference sequence). CDR3 sequence reads: CAQSQGWSLQETQYF. CDR3 coding DNA: TGTGCCCAATCTCAGGGGTGGAGCCTCCAAGAGACCCAGTACTTC. The variable domain in full, with the rest retrieved from reference TRBV30 and TRBJ2-5, is SQTIHQWPATLVQPVGSPLSLECTVEGTSNPNLYWYRQAAGRGLQLLFYSVGIGQISSEVPQNLSASRPQDRQFILSSKKLLLSDSGFYLCAQSQGWSLQETQYFGPGTRLLVL.

CDR3 coding DNA: TGTGCCAGCAGTTACAGGGTGTGGGCAGATACGCAGTATTTT. Translation: CASSYRVWADTQYF. The chain couples TRBV6-5 to TRBJ2-3; no firm D call. Between the trimmed V and J ends, which lost 2 bases and 4 bases, there was a span of 10 bases. The CDR3 extends over 14 amino acids. The germline V gene encodes CDR1 MNHEY and CDR2 SVGAGI.

The chain uses TRBV13 and TRBJ2-7; either TRBD1 or TRBD2 may supply D (5 bases each). With 0 bases removed from V and 3 bases from J, the gap between germline ends came to 9 bases. The CDR3 is made up of 14 amino acids. Germline CDR1 is PRHDT and CDR2 is FYEKMQ (reference sequence). CDR3 loop: CASSLGGGVYEQYF. The CDR3 region has the DNA TGTGCCAGCAGCTTAGGTGGGGGAGTCTACGAGCAGTACTTC. Supplemented by reference TRBV13 and TRBJ2-7, the full variable domain reads AAGVIQSPRHLIKEKRETATLKCYPIPRHDTVYWYQQGPGQDPQFLISFYEKMQSDKGSIPDRFSAQQFSDYHSELNMSSLELGDSALYFCASSLGGGVYEQYFGPGTRLTVT.

V gene TRBV7-9 combines with J gene TRBJ1-1, with no clear D. The length of the CDR3 is 11 residues. V gave up 6 bases and J gave up 4 bases, with 6 bases separating them. Germline CDR1 SEHNR, CDR2 FQNEAQ (reference sequence). CDR3 sequence reads: CASRRGTEAFF. Written as DNA, the CDR3 is TGTGCCAGCAGGCGGGGCACTGAAGCTTTCTTT.

The chain has TRBV4-1 and TRBJ1-5, with a tentative D call TRBD1 (6 bases). The CDR3 covers 14 residues. Trimming removed 1 base at V and 7 bases at J, with 11 bases between. Looked up from germline, CDR1 is MGHRA and CDR2 is YSYEKL. The CDR3: CASSQGGGRQPQHF. DNA for the CDR3: TGCGCCAGCAGCCAAGGGGGGGGGCGGCAGCCCCAGCATTTT.

This clone occurred once. CDR3 loop: CATSRDRDRPSEATNEKLFF. CDR3 DNA sequence: TGTGCCACCAGCAGAGACCGGGACAGACCCTCCGAAGCAACTAATGAAAAACTGTTTTTT. This chain connects TRBV15 to TRBJ1-4; 7 bases are shared with TRBD1. The ends lost 0 bases at V and 0 bases at J; junction bases unmatched: 13. CDR1 is LNHNV and CDR2 is YYDKDF in the germline V gene (reference sequence). The CDR3 is made up of 20 amino acids.

About this clone: Other nucleotide sequences in the sample specify the same CDR3. The chain couples TRBV18 to TRBJ1-1; D call uncertain. This CDR3 region has 14 residues. The V end was cut by 4 bases, the J end by 2 bases, with 11 bases between. Germline values: CDR1 KGHSH, CDR2 LQKENI. CDR3 region: CASSLGRGNTEAFF. The CDR3 DNA follows: TGTGCCAGCTCACTTGGCCGGGGAAACACTGAAGCTTTCTTT.

The chain joins TRBV6-6 to TRBJ2-5, with TRBD2 identical over 12 bases. J was trimmed by 0 bases and V by 5 bases; bases with no gene match: 4. CDR1 is MNHNY and CDR2 is SVGAGI in the germline V gene (reference sequence). There are 16 residues in the CDR3. The chain's CDR3 is CASSLTSGGNQETQYF. CDR3 coding DNA: TGTGCCAGCAGTCTGACTAGCGGGGGTAACCAAGAGACCCAGTACTTC.

The chain couples TRBV5-6 to TRBJ1-4; 8 bases are shared with TRBD1. CDR3 length equals 12 residues. The germline CDR1 and CDR2 sequences are SGHDT and YYEEEE. V was clipped by 4 bases and J by 11 bases; unmatched bases: 4. CDR3 residues: CASSGYRGKLFF. The CDR3 DNA reads as TGTGCCAGCAGCGGATACAGGGGGAAACTGTTTTTT. Together with reference TRBV5-6 and TRBJ1-4, the CDR3 gives the full variable domain: DAGVTQSPTHLIKTRGQQVTLRCSPKSGHDTVSWYQQALGQGPQFIFQYYEEEERQRGNFPDRFSGHQFPNYSSELNVNALLLGDSALYLCASSGYRGKLFFGSGTQLSVL.

This clone came up once. The chain recombines TRBV7-8 with TRBJ2-1; tentative D call: TRBD1 (5 bases). The CDR3 is 13 amino acids. CDR1 and CDR2 (germline): SGHVS, FQNEAQ. Deletions cut 4 bases from V and 1 base from J, with 5 bases between. CDR3 in amino acids: CASSSGSYNEQFF. The CDR3 DNA sequence: TGTGCCAGCAGCTCAGGGTCCTACAATGAGCAGTTCTTC.

The chain is built from TRBV28 and TRBJ2-2; D call uncertain. The CDR3 covers 13 residues. The germline V and J ends were trimmed by 8 bases and 0 bases, with 7 bases remaining between them. Germline V gene lookup returns CDR1 MDHEN and CDR2 SYDVKM. CDR3 protein: CASRATNTGELFF. The CDR3 DNA follows: TGTGCCAGCCGGGCTACGAACACCGGGGAGCTGTTTTTT.

The chain is built from TRBV29-1 and TRBJ1-4, with D possibly TRBD1 on 5 matching bases. CDR1 and CDR2 from the germline V gene are SQVTM and ANQGSEA. The length of the CDR3 is 11 residues. V was shortened by 6 bases and J by 10 bases, with 12 bases between the two germline ends. Here the CDR3 reads CSVRDGGKLFF. Written as DNA, the CDR3 is TGCAGCGTACGGGACGGAGGAAAACTGTTTTTT.

The rearrangement uses TRBV21-1 and TRBJ2-2. TRBV21-1 is described as a pseudogene. The CDR3 extends over 17 amino acids. The CDR3: CASSTTLGTNKTGELFF. In DNA, the CDR3 is TGTGCCAGCAGCACTACCCTTGGGACCAATAAAACCGGGGAGCTGTTTTTT.

V and J are TRBV10-2 and TRBJ1-2; unclear D gene. CDR3 length: 13 amino acids. Trimming stripped 4 bases from V and 7 bases from J, with 13 bases between. Germline loops: CDR1 WSHSY, CDR2 SAAADI. CDR3 amino acids: CASSVLGPSGYTF. The CDR3 DNA sequence: TGCGCCAGCAGTGTTCTGGGCCCCAGTGGCTACACCTTC.

The V call is TRBV19, the J call TRBJ2-1; D is unresolved. V was shortened by 3 bases and J by 0 bases, with 9 bases between the two germline ends. This CDR3 has 15 residues. The germline gives CDR1 LNHDA, CDR2 SQIVND (reference sequence). The CDR3 here is CASSILYSSYNEQFF. The CDR3 DNA is TGTGCCAGTAGTATTCTCTACAGCTCCTACAATGAGCAGTTCTTC.

V gene TRBV4-1 combines with J gene TRBJ1-2; no reliable D call. CDR1 MGHRA and CDR2 YSYEKL come from the germline V gene. This CDR3 spans 16 amino acids. Deletions cut 3 bases from V and 6 bases from J, with 20 bases between. For the CDR3, the DNA is TGCGCCAGCAGCCACTTGACTCCGGCCTCCACGAATGGCTACACCTTC. Encoded protein: CASSHLTPASTNGYTF.

The V gene is TRBV6-1, the J gene TRBJ2-3, with TRBD1 matching 7 bases. The CDR3 loop spans 15 amino acids. Trimming removed 6 bases from V and 3 bases from J; junction bases left unmatched: 9. The V gene's germline CDR1 is MNHNS and CDR2 SASEGT. The DNA for the CDR3 is TGTGCCAGCAGCCCACCGGGACAGCGGACAGATACGCAGTATTTT. It encodes CASSPPGQRTDTQYF.

The rearrangement links TRBV5-5 to TRBJ1-1; D remains ambiguous. Between the trimmed V and J ends, which lost 7 bases and 1 base, there was a span of 20 bases. The CDR3 is 16 residues long. Germline CDR1 reads SGHKS; CDR2 reads YYEKEE (reference sequence). For the CDR3, the DNA is TGTGCCAGCCATCCCCCTTTTTGGCGCACGAACACTGAAGCTTTCTTT. Its protein product is CASHPPFWRTNTEAFF.

In DNA form, the CDR3 reads TGTGCCAGCAGGGCCCCGGGGGCTTCTAATTCACCCCTCCACTTT. Its protein product is CASRAPGASNSPLHF. The chain couples TRBV6-5 to TRBJ1-6; D possibly corresponds to TRBD1 (6 bases). The CDR3 extends over 15 amino acids. The germline V gene has CDR1 MNHEY and CDR2 SVGAGI. V was trimmed by 6 bases and J by 6 bases, leaving 15 bases between them.

The chain combines TRBV4-2 with TRBJ2-7; the match to TRBD1 covers 9 bases. CDR3 size: 16 residues. Germline CDR1 reads LGHNA; CDR2 reads YNFKEQ. The J segment lost 5 bases and the V segment lost 4 bases, leaving 12 bases of the junction unmatched. CDR3 region: CASSPERTGAHHEQYF. CDR3 in DNA: TGTGCCAGCAGCCCCGAACGGACAGGGGCCCACCACGAGCAGTACTTC.

The V call is TRBV2, the J call TRBJ1-3; 8 nucleotides match TRBD1. CDR1 is SNHLY and CDR2 is FYNNEI in the germline V gene. CDR3 size: 17 residues. V lost 4 bases to trimming and J lost 3 bases; unmatched junction nucleotides: 11. The CDR3 DNA reads TGTGCCAGCAGTGTTTCCAGGGACAGGTTAGGTGGAAACACCATATATTTT. Protein product: CASSVSRDRLGGNTIYF. Full variable domain (outside the CDR3, taken from reference TRBV2 and TRBJ1-3): EPEVTQTPSHQVTQMGQEVILRCVPISNHLYFYWYRQILGQKVEFLVSFYNNEISEKSEIFDDQFSVERPDGSNFTLKIRSTKLEDSAMYFCASSVSRDRLGGNTIYFGEGSWLTVV.

The V and J genes are TRBV5-4 and TRBJ2-2, with 7 bases identical to TRBD2. The CDR3 consists of 16 residues. Losses at the gene ends were 0 bases for V and 0 bases for J; bases not matched to a gene: 2. CDR1 and CDR2 from the germline V gene are SGHNT and YYREEE (reference sequence). The CDR3 sequence is CASSLGSGANTGELFF. CDR3 sequence (DNA): TGTGCCAGCAGCTTGGGGAGCGGGGCGAACACCGGGGAGCTGTTTTTT.

The chain links TRBV6-1 to TRBJ1-5; a possible D gene is TRBD1 (5 bases). CDR3 size: 14 residues. Germline CDR1 reads MNHNS; CDR2 reads SASEGT. V was pared by 4 bases and J by 5 bases, with 12 bases between. The CDR3 loop is CASSVRQGDQPQHF. The DNA for the CDR3 is TGTGCCAGCAGTGTTAGGCAGGGTGATCAGCCCCAGCATTTT.

V is TRBV4-1 and J is TRBJ1-1, with 8 bases identical to TRBD1. The CDR3 runs 15 residues. The V gene's germline CDR1 is MGHRA and CDR2 YSYEKL. The J segment lost 1 base and the V segment lost 1 base, leaving 2 bases of the junction unmatched. As DNA, the CDR3 is TGCGCCAGCAGCCAAGCGGACAGGGAGAACACTGAAGCTTTCTTT. Its protein product is CASSQADRENTEAFF.

This rearrangement joins TRBV7-6 to TRBJ2-3, with a tentative D call TRBD1 (6 bases). Germline CDR1 and CDR2: SGHVS and FNYEAQ. V was trimmed by 5 bases and J by 3 bases, leaving 15 bases between them. This CDR3 is 15 amino acids long. The CDR3 DNA is TGTGCCAGCAGCGACACAGGGTATAGAACAGATACGCAGTATTTT. The encoded protein is CASSDTGYRTDTQYF.

The chain employs TRBV6-1 and TRBJ2-4; 7 bases match TRBD1. The CDR3 is 16 residues long. Germline CDR1 and CDR2: MNHNS and SASEGT. Trimming at V came to 2 bases and at J to 3 bases, leaving 7 bases not matched to a gene. CDR3 residues: CASSERLRDSKNIQYF. CDR3 in DNA: TGTGCCAGCAGTGAAAGACTACGGGACAGCAAAAACATTCAGTACTTC.